The T cell receptor beta chain described here comes from a study of beta chain features in type 1 diabetes. Trimming pared 3 bases from V and 1 base from J, leaving 7 bases between. Germline V CDR1 and CDR2: LNHDA, SQIVND (reference sequence). This CDR3 spans 13 amino acids. Many counts were recorded for this clone. What it binds is not known. The authors reverse transcribed all of the isolated RNA, so sequencing captured expressed TCRB transcripts. Repertoires were generated with immunoSEQ multiplex PCR, while TCRdb's copy carries only in-frame clones and drops some. The table lists about 220,000 clones, around 9.9% of them singletons. Overall study results and limits: Naive, central memory and Treg TCRB repertoires appeared more alike in patients than in healthy donors.

The sample consisted of central memory CD4+ T cells from blood. The gene calls are TRBV19 and TRBJ2-7; D unresolved. The TCR sequence derives from a young man in good health. CDR3 in DNA: TGTGCCAGTAGTATGTCCAGGTCCTACGAGCAGTACTTC. It yields the protein CASSMSRSYEQYF.